Reported below is one T cell receptor (beta chain). The antigen is unknown. The sample originates from a study of cytomegalovirus exposure and HLA in healthy donors. General observations from the study: The authors later linked a missense DCLRE1C variant to TCR beta V- and J-gene trimming.

V was pared by 4 bases and J by 7 bases, with 9 bases of the junction left unmatched. CDR1 and CDR2 (germline): MNHNS, SASEGT. The length of the CDR3 is 14 residues. 13 Jbeta primers and 60 Vbeta primers were used for the PCR. In the authors' methods: Per a later analysis, the number of unique TCR beta chains was approximately 80 million, of which some 9.9 million were shared. Only in-frame clones appear in the TCRdb table, and some are missing; sequencing was by immunoSEQ multiplex PCR. V and J calls and clone size are those listed in that table; D and trimming were worked out from the DNA. This table holds 200,000 or so clones, approximately 80% found once.

The chain recombines TRBV6-1 with TRBJ1-1; 7 nucleotides align to TRBD1. The sequence derives from a woman in her thirties in good health and CMV-seronegative. Material for sequencing was PBMCs. CDR3 nucleotide sequence: TGTGCCAGCAGTGGAACTACAGGGGCGGGTGAAGCTTTCTTT. As protein: CASSGTTGAGEAFF.